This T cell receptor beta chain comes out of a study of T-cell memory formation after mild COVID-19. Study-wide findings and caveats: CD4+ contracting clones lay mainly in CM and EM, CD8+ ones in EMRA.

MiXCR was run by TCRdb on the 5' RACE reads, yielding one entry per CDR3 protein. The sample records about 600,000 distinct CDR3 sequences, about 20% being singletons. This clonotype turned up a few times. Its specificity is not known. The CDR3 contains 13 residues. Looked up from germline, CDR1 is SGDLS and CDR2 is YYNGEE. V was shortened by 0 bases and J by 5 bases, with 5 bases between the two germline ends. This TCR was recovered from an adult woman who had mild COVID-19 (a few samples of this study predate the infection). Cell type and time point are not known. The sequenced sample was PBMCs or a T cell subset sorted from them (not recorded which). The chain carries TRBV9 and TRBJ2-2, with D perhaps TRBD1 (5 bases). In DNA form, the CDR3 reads TGTGCCAGCAGCGTAGAGGGGACCGGGGAGCTGTTTTTT. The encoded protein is CASSVEGTGELFF. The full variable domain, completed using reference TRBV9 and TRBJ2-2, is DSGVTQTPKHLITATGQRVTLRCSPRSGDLSVYWYQQSLDQGLQFLIQYYNGEERAKGNILERFSAQQFPDLHSELNLSSLELGDSALYFCASSVEGTGELFFGEGSRLTVL.